One T cell receptor beta chain is described in this entry. The antigen is not known. CDR3 length: 16 amino acids. V was shortened by 0 bases and J by 2 bases, with 10 bases between the two germline ends. Germline lookup yields CDR1 KGHSH and CDR2 LQKENI. The repertoire was sequenced with immunoSEQ multiplex PCR; TCRdb's copy has only in-frame clones and lacks some. The top ten hold 45% of the sample, which has about 20,000 clones, 92% seen once. This specimen comes from a study of STAT3 mutations in large granular lymphocyte leukemia. General study points: Every T-LGLL patient had at least one immunodominant TCRbeta clonotype.

Sequenced input: peripheral blood mononuclear cells. This TCR came from a man in his sixties with T-cell large granular lymphocyte leukemia. Some clones in this sample may be carry-over from other donors' samples. This sequence joins TRBV18 and TRBJ2-2, with D perhaps TRBD2 (6 bases). CDR3 sequence: CASSPPTGANTGELFF. The CDR3, as DNA: TGTGCCAGCTCACCACCGACGGGAGCTAACACCGGGGAGCTGTTTTTT.